This entry features one TCR beta chain sequence. Germline lookup yields CDR1 SEHNR and CDR2 FQNEAQ (reference sequence). The CDR3 spans 13 residues. Germline trimming cut 5 bases from V and 4 bases from J; bases unmatched to any gene: 2. The sample comes from a study of blood T cell repertoires in COVID-19. Study at large: COVID-19 samples, acute and convalescent, were from the United States, Italy and Spain. T cells, B-cell-depleted T cells, or PBMCs provided the cDNA or gDNA that served as material.

In the study's own analysis: Quantification of nucleated cells was approximated via reference gene primer amplification. The table came from immunoSEQ multiplex PCR; TCRdb's copy has only in-frame clones and leaves some out. That table supplies the V and J calls and clone size; D and trimming were determined from the DNA. The sample includes about 110,000 clones, 88% of them seen just once. This chain links TRBV7-9 with TRBJ1-1, with 9 bases that match TRBD1. The clonotype originates from a human donor in a cohort sampled during active COVID-19. The specimen was peripheral blood. This CDR3 reads CASSRTGATEAFF. CDR3 bases: TGTGCCAGCAGCAGGACAGGGGCCACTGAAGCTTTCTTT.